One and the same sample provided the 29 T cell receptor beta chains below, sequenced in a study of blood T cells in healthy people across ages. Sample-barcoded 5' priming and a J-beta primer mix drove a second PCR of roughly 6 to 12 cycles. TCRdb processed the 5' RACE reads anew with MiXCR; each CDR3 protein has one entry. The profile shows approximately 830,000 distinct CDR3 sequences, less than 80% of them singletons. The sequenced sample was blood. These receptors all stem from a young man in good health.

The chain carries TRBV25-1 and TRBJ2-3; D uncertain. Per germline, CDR1 MGHDK and CDR2 SYGVNS. Trimming took off 4 bases at V and 5 bases at J, with 4 bases between the two ends. There are 11 residues in the CDR3. The DNA for the CDR3 is TGTGCCAGCAGTGTTCTAGATACGCAGTATTTT. This sequence encodes CASSVLDTQYF.

In this sample, this clonotype turned up once. The rearrangement uses TRBV29-1 and TRBJ1-5; TRBD1 is a possible D gene (5 bases). The CDR3 is 14 residues long. The V end was cut by 4 bases, the J end by 4 bases, with 14 bases between. From germline, CDR1 is SQVTM and CDR2 ANQGSEA. CDR3 loop: CSVGGTGGNQPQHF. Here the CDR3 DNA reads TGCAGCGTTGGTGGGACGGGGGGGAATCAGCCCCAGCATTTT.

V gene TRBV6-5 combines with J gene TRBJ2-7; no clear D gene. The CDR3 loop spans 17 amino acids. Trimming left V 0 bases short and J 0 bases short, with 15 bases between. CDR1 and CDR2 (germline): MNHEY, SVGAGI. The CDR3 here is CASSYSPPQELSYEQYF. The CDR3 coding sequence is TGTGCCAGCAGTTACTCGCCCCCCCAGGAGCTCTCCTACGAGCAGTACTTC.

J is TRBJ1-2 and V is TRBV6-5; D may be TRBD1 (5 bases). The CDR3 runs to 14 residues. CDR1 is MNHEY, CDR2 SVGAGI, per germline. V lost 8 bases to trimming and J lost 4 bases, with 17 bases between them. The CDR3 region has the DNA TGTGCCAGCTGGGGTCTACGGGGCAGCTATGGCTACACCTTC. Its translation: CASWGLRGSYGYTF.

The J gene is TRBJ1-2, the V gene TRBV7-2, with 9 bases that match TRBD1. Germline CDR1 SGHTA, CDR2 FQGNSA. With 7 bases clipped from V and 2 bases from J, the junction kept 14 bases outside the gene matches. This CDR3 is built from 17 residues. This CDR3 is CASTQRAGGTGNYGYTF. DNA of the CDR3: TGTGCCAGCACCCAGAGGGCCGGAGGGACAGGGAACTATGGCTACACCTTC.

In the case of this clonotype: A clone one base away is much larger, so this may be a read error. The chain combines TRBV2 with TRBJ1-2; possible D gene TRBD1, 5 bases. V lost 3 bases and J 2 bases, leaving 7 bases between the germline ends. Germline CDR1 reads SNHLY; CDR2 reads FYNNEI. The CDR3 is 13 amino acids. The CDR3 sequence is CASSESGNYGYTF. CDR3 nucleotides: TGTGCCAGCAGTGAGTCAGGGAACTATGGCTACACCTTC.

The chain recombines TRBV7-2 with TRBJ2-1, with D perhaps TRBD1 or TRBD2 (10 bases each). V gave up 10 bases and J gave up 7 bases, with 38 bases separating them. The CDR3 totals 20 residues. Germline CDR1 is SGHTA and CDR2 is FQGNSA. CDR3 bases: TGTGCCACCAGGTTCGGGACAGGGGTCTTCCTAGCGGGGGTGCAAAATGAGCAGTTCTTC. Its protein product is CATRFGTGVFLAGVQNEQFF.

V and J are TRBV29-1 and TRBJ2-1; TRBD2 agrees at 7 bases. The V gene end was trimmed by 3 bases and the J gene end by 3 bases; junction bases not matched to a gene: 5. This CDR3 region has 14 residues. Germline V gene sequence: CDR1 SQVTM, CDR2 ANQGSEA. The CDR3 coding sequence is TGCAGCGTTGAGGGACTATCGGTCTACAATGAGCAGTTCTTC. Protein sequence: CSVEGLSVYNEQFF.

The V and J genes are TRBV5-5 and TRBJ2-3, with 9 bases fitting TRBD2. CDR3 length: 16 residues. Germline V gene sequence: CDR1 SGHKS, CDR2 YYEKEE (reference sequence). The trim removed 5 bases at V and 1 base at J, leaving 8 bases unmatched. CDR3: CASSLNSGGRTDTQYF. The CDR3 nucleotides read TGTGCCAGCAGTCTAAATAGCGGGGGCCGCACAGATACGCAGTATTTT. Variable domain in full (rest from reference TRBV5-5 and TRBJ2-3): DAGVTQSPTHLIKTRGQQVTLRCSPISGHKSVSWYQQVLGQGPQFIFQYYEKEERGRGNFPDRFSARQFPNYSSELNVNALLLGDSALYLCASSLNSGGRTDTQYFGPGTRLTVL.

This sequence joins TRBV4-1 and TRBJ2-7; no clear D. Germline CDR1 MGHRA, CDR2 YSYEKL. The germline V and J ends were trimmed by 1 base and 0 bases, with 7 bases remaining between them. This CDR3 has 14 amino acids. The CDR3 region is CASSQAEISYEQYF. The DNA of the CDR3 is TGCGCCAGCAGCCAAGCTGAGATCTCCTACGAGCAGTACTTC.

The chain recombines TRBV20-1 with TRBJ2-3; 10 bases align to TRBD2. This CDR3 comprises 14 residues. The J segment lost 4 bases and the V segment lost 5 bases, leaving 6 bases of the junction unmatched. Germline V lookup: CDR1 DFQATT, CDR2 SNEGSKA (reference sequence). CDR3 sequence (DNA): TGCAGTGCTCCTCGGACTAGCGGATCAGATACGCAGTATTTT. Its translation: CSAPRTSGSDTQYF.

This chain joins TRBV4-3 and TRBJ2-7; no clear D. V lost 1 base and J lost 4, with 17 bases in between. The CDR3 is made up of 16 amino acids. Per germline, CDR1 LGHNA and CDR2 YSLEER. CDR3 coding DNA: TGCGCCAGCAGCCAAGGGGTGGATGTTGCACGGTACGAGCAGTACTTC. Translation: CASSQGVDVARYEQYF.

This clonotype was counted a few times. This chain links TRBV28 with TRBJ2-1, with 10 bases fitting TRBD2. Germline V gives CDR1 MDHEN, CDR2 SYDVKM. This CDR3 is built from 16 residues. After removal of 4 bases from V and 1 base from J, the junction contained 4 bases not matched to a gene. CDR3 loop: CASSSSSGGSYNEQFF. CDR3 nucleotide sequence: TGTGCCAGCAGTTCCTCTAGCGGGGGTTCCTACAATGAGCAGTTCTTC.

The chain is built from TRBV6-6 and TRBJ2-4; 10 bases align to TRBD1. The DNA end lines up better with TRBJ2-7; the J call may be wrong. This CDR3 contains 15 residues. Germline values: CDR1 MNHNY, CDR2 SVGAGI (reference sequence). The CDR3 DNA reads as TGTGCCAGGAGAGACAAGGGACAGGGGAGAGGCGAGCAGTACTTC. Amino acid sequence: CARRDKGQGRGEQYF.

The CDR3 reads CASSEEGPRRSSYNEQFF. The DNA for the CDR3 is TGTGCCAGCAGTGAAGAGGGGCCACGGAGAAGCTCCTACAATGAGCAGTTCTTC. V and J are TRBV25-1 and TRBJ2-1; D may match TRBD1 or TRBD2 (5 bases each). Germline values: CDR1 MGHDK, CDR2 SYGVNS. Between the trimmed V and J ends, which lost 2 bases and 0 bases, there was a span of 17 bases. This CDR3 region has 18 residues.

The genes are TRBV10-3 and TRBJ2-3; 7 bases match TRBD2. Germline CDR1 and CDR2: ENHRY and SYGVKD. This CDR3 spans 17 amino acids. V trimming: 3 bases; J trimming: 2 bases; junction bases outside the gene matches: 11. This chain's CDR3 is CAISEAGPGQYTDTQYF. CDR3 DNA: TGTGCCATCAGTGAAGCGGGGCCCGGACAATACACAGATACGCAGTATTTT.

Of note for this clonotype: A junction boundary mismatches the germline segment, possibly from a read error. In DNA form, the CDR3 reads TGTGCCAGCAGCTTAAGTCACGGGGGGATAAATGAGCGGTTCTTC. Translated, it gives CASSLSHGGINERFF. This rearrangement joins TRBV7-2 to TRBJ2-1; 7 bases are shared with TRBD2. Germline V lookup: CDR1 SGHTA, CDR2 FQGNSA. The CDR3 extends over 15 amino acids.

V and J are TRBV7-2 and TRBJ1-1; 7 positions agree with TRBD1. The V and J ends lost 5 bases and 5 bases, in that order; junction bases with no gene match: 8. Germline CDR1 and CDR2: SGHTA and FQGNSA. The CDR3 totals 14 residues. The CDR3 DNA is TGTGCCAGCAGCCGTGACAGGGAATGGACTGAAGCTTTCTTT. Translating gives CASSRDREWTEAFF.

As to this clonotype: This may arise from a read error, as a much more abundant clone is one base away. The rearrangement uses TRBV6-5 and TRBJ2-3; 7 bases map to TRBD2. Germline V gene data show CDR1 as MNHEY and CDR2 as SVGAGI. The CDR3 length is 15 residues. CDR3 bases: TGTGCCAGCAGTTACCTTGACCAGCGGGGAGATACGAAGTATTTT. Protein: CASSYLDQRGDTKYF.

This chain joins TRBV7-2 and TRBJ1-1; 8 positions match TRBD1. The CDR3 contains 14 residues. The germline V gene encodes CDR1 SGHTA and CDR2 FQGNSA. With 6 bases clipped from V and 2 bases from J, the junction kept 5 bases outside the gene matches. As DNA, the CDR3 is TGTGCCAGCAGGAGGGACAGGACTAACACTGAAGCTTTCTTT. It translates to CASRRDRTNTEAFF.

The rearrangement joins TRBV6-1 to TRBJ2-7, with 8 nucleotides matching TRBD2. This CDR3 region has 15 residues. V lost 4 bases to trimming and J lost 2 bases; unmatched junction nucleotides: 7. Germline V CDR1 and CDR2: MNHNS, SASEGT. CDR3 in DNA: TGTGCCAGCAGTGTCCCGGGACTAGGGACCTACGAGCAGTACTTC. Translating it yields CASSVPGLGTYEQYF.

This CDR3 reads CSARDTSGVITGELFF. For the CDR3, the DNA is TGCAGTGCTAGAGATACTAGCGGGGTTATCACCGGGGAGCTGTTTTTT. The chain recombines TRBV20-1 with TRBJ2-2, with TRBD2 identical over 10 bases. V shed 0 bases, J shed 4 bases, and the junction held 5 bases outside the gene matches. The CDR3 totals 16 residues. Germline CDR1 is DFQATT and CDR2 is SNEGSKA (reference sequence).

This rearrangement joins TRBV12-5 to TRBJ2-5, with 7 bases that match TRBD2. Germline trimming cut 5 bases from V and 11 bases from J; bases unmatched to any gene: 8. The CDR3 sequence is 12 residues long. Germline V gene lookup returns CDR1 LGHNT and CDR2 FRNRAP. The CDR3 sequence is CASGTTRGEQYF. CDR3 bases: TGTGCTAGTGGTACTACCCGGGGGGAGCAGTACTTC.

This clonotype showed up just a few times. V and J are TRBV6-1 and TRBJ2-1, with TRBD2 identical over 10 bases. CDR1 and CDR2 (germline): MNHNS, SASEGT. The V gene end was trimmed by 7 bases and the J gene end by 5 bases; junction bases not matched to a gene: 8. This CDR3 is built from 15 residues. The CDR3 protein is CASTLLAGEHNEQFF. As DNA, the CDR3 is TGTGCCAGCACCCTTCTAGCGGGGGAACACAATGAGCAGTTCTTC.

This clonotype was counted once. The chain joins TRBV20-1 to TRBJ1-1, with 8 bases matching TRBD1. Germline assignment: CDR1 DFQATT and CDR2 SNEGSKA (reference sequence). The trim removed 3 bases at V and 2 bases at J, leaving 8 bases unmatched. The length of the CDR3 is 15 residues. DNA of the CDR3: TGCAGTGCTAGGACTGGACAGGGCCCAAACACTGAAGCTTTCTTT. This encodes CSARTGQGPNTEAFF.

The chain uses TRBV12-3 or TRBV12-4 and TRBJ2-2; 9 bases map to TRBD1. The trim removed 6 bases at V and 1 base at J, leaving 6 bases unmatched. This CDR3 contains 16 residues. CDR3 loop: CASSRGQGRNTGELFF. In DNA, the CDR3 is TGTGCCAGCAGCCGAGGACAGGGGCGGAACACCGGGGAGCTGTTTTTT.

The chain is built from TRBV7-2 and TRBJ2-6, with D perhaps matching TRBD2 (6 bases). CDR1 is SGHTA, CDR2 FQGNSA, per germline. CDR3 length equals 15 residues. Trimming shortened V by 8 bases and J by 4 bases, and 15 bases separated the two germline ends. The CDR3 loop reads CASFRRGAGANVLTF. For the CDR3, the DNA is TGTGCCAGCTTCCGGAGGGGCGCGGGGGCCAACGTCCTGACTTTC.

The chain links TRBV3-1 to TRBJ2-1; perhaps TRBD2 as D (6 bases). The CDR3 is made up of 15 amino acids. Germline-derived CDR1 and CDR2 are LGHDT and YNNKEL (reference sequence). V lost 0 bases to trimming and J lost 7 bases, with 13 bases between them. As DNA, the CDR3 is TGTGCCAGCAGCCAAGAGACCCTAGCGTGGAATGAGCAGTTCTTC. Translating gives CASSQETLAWNEQFF.

The table lists this clonotype with a few counts. V is TRBV9 and J is TRBJ2-1, with TRBD2 identical over 11 bases. The CDR3 contains 16 residues. Germline V CDR1 and CDR2: SGDLS, YYNGEE. V lost 5 bases, J lost 7 bases, and 11 bases stayed unmatched. CDR3 sequence (DNA): TGTGCCAGCAGTGTGGTAGCGGGGGGGCTAAGTAATGAGCAGTTCTTC. Translating gives CASSVVAGGLSNEQFF.